The 2 T cell receptor beta chains given below trace back to one sample, sequenced in a study of CXCR3-negative and CXCR3-positive naive CD8 T cells. The method, 5' RACE with UMI labels, was used to prepare the TRB cDNA libraries. After re-calling the 5' RACE reads, TCRdb lists one entry per CDR3 protein, DNA absent. The sample's table shows roughly 56,000 distinct CDR3 sequences. The specimen sequenced was naive CXCR3- CD8+ T cells from blood. This sample's subset: CD45RO-CCR7+CD27+CD95- naive CD8+ T cells lacking CXCR3 (TNR3-). These TCRs come from a human donor in good health. Some clones in this sample may be carry-over from other donors' samples.

The CDR3 here is CASSQNPWTGGNEQFF. The chain carries TRBV23-1 and TRBJ2-1; TCRdb's D call of TRBD1 is untestable without DNA. TRBV23-1 qualifies as an ORF whose function is uncertain. The CDR3 has 16 residues.

CDR3 region: CSVEGSNYGYTF. This chain links TRBV29-1 with TRBJ1-2. The germline V gene encodes CDR1 SQVTM and CDR2 ANQGSEA. CDR3 length equals 12 residues.